Each of the 22 T cell receptor beta chains below was sequenced from the same sample in a study of cytomegalovirus exposure and HLA in healthy donors. With 60 Vbeta and 13 Jbeta primers, the PCR was carried out. The table came from immunoSEQ multiplex PCR; TCRdb's copy has only in-frame clones and leaves some out. The table lists approximately 210,000 clones. The sequenced sample consisted of PBMCs. Every receptor here comes from a young woman in good health and CMV-seropositive.

The CDR3 coding sequence is TGTGCCAGCAGTGAATTAAGTCTAAACACTGAAGCTTTCTTT. The encoded protein is CASSELSLNTEAFF. This rearrangement joins TRBV25-1 to TRBJ1-1; no clear D. Trimming stripped 1 base from V and 2 bases from J, with 8 bases between. CDR3 size: 14 residues. CDR1 and CDR2 from the germline V gene are MGHDK and SYGVNS.

The V call is TRBV19, the J call TRBJ2-2, with 12 positions matching TRBD2. V shed 11 bases, J shed 3 bases, and the junction held 4 bases outside the gene matches. Germline values: CDR1 LNHDA, CDR2 SQIVND (reference sequence). This CDR3 is built from 14 residues. CDR3 DNA: TGTGCCGGCCGGACTAGCGGGGACACCGGGGAGCTGTTTTTT. Translated, it gives CAGRTSGDTGELFF.

The V gene is TRBV14, the J gene TRBJ1-3; 9 nucleotides line up with TRBD1. CDR1 is SGHDN and CDR2 is FVKESK in the germline V gene. The CDR3 contains 17 residues. V gave up 4 bases and J gave up 4 bases; unmatched junction bases: 11. DNA of the CDR3: TGTGCCAGCAGCCCGAACTCTGGGACAGGGCCCGGAAACACCATATATTTT. Residues: CASSPNSGTGPGNTIYF.

The rearrangement joins TRBV27 to TRBJ2-7; D perhaps matches TRBD2 (7 bases). The germline V gene encodes CDR1 MNHEY and CDR2 SMNVEV (reference sequence). The CDR3 contains 14 residues. With 8 bases removed from V and 4 bases from J, the gap between germline ends came to 18 bases. This CDR3 is CASRRTGGRYEQYF. The CDR3 nucleotides read TGTGCCAGCCGGAGAACCGGGGGGCGATACGAGCAGTACTTC.

The chain carries TRBV6-1 and TRBJ1-6; perhaps TRBD1 as D (5 bases). This CDR3 contains 15 residues. Trimming stripped 8 bases from V and 7 bases from J, with 18 bases between. Germline CDR1 reads MNHNS; CDR2 reads SASEGT. The CDR3 is CASRGVLGGNSPLHF. CDR3 bases: TGTGCCAGCCGAGGGGTGTTGGGAGGCAATTCACCCCTCCACTTT.

The chain uses TRBV19 and TRBJ1-4; the D is unclear. Trimming removed 8 bases at V and 3 bases at J, with 13 bases between. Germline lookup yields CDR1 LNHDA and CDR2 SQIVND (reference sequence). The CDR3 has 14 residues. CDR3 in DNA: TGTGCCAGTTCCTACCGCATGGCTAATGAAAAACTGTTTTTT. Its protein product is CASSYRMANEKLFF. The full variable domain, rest sourced from reference TRBV19 and TRBJ1-4, is DGGITQSPKYLFRKEGQNVTLSCEQNLNHDAMYWYRQDPGQGLRLIYYSQIVNDFQKGDIAEGYSVSREKKESFPLTVTSAQKNPTAFYLCASSYRMANEKLFFGSGTQLSVL.

The rearrangement joins TRBV27 to TRBJ1-5; tentative D call: TRBD1 (5 bases). Trimming took off 8 bases at V and 4 bases at J, with 12 bases between the two ends. Germline-derived CDR1 and CDR2 are MNHEY and SMNVEV (reference sequence). There are 13 residues in the CDR3. CDR3 protein: CASRQYPNQPQHF. The CDR3 DNA follows: TGTGCCAGCCGACAGTACCCTAATCAGCCCCAGCATTTT.

The CDR3 coding sequence is TGCGCCAGCAGCCAATCGGCCGGGGGTTACGAGCAGTACTTC. It yields the protein CASSQSAGGYEQYF. This chain joins TRBV4-3 and TRBJ2-7; TRBD2 might be the D (6 bases). This CDR3 is 14 amino acids long. CDR1 and CDR2 (germline): LGHNA, YSLEER. V was shortened by 2 bases and J by 4 bases, with 12 bases between the two germline ends.

The chain joins TRBV19 to TRBJ1-2; the D gene is possibly TRBD1 (6 bases). Germline-derived CDR1 and CDR2 are LNHDA and SQIVND (reference sequence). Trimming left V 7 bases short and J 4 bases short, with 19 bases between. The CDR3 runs to 15 residues. The CDR3 protein is CASTQGTGGPYGYTF. CDR3 DNA sequence: TGTGCCAGTACCCAGGGGACGGGAGGACCCTATGGCTACACCTTC.

This rearrangement joins TRBV15 to TRBJ2-7, with a weak D call TRBD2 (6 bases). In germline, CDR1 is LNHNV, CDR2 YYDKDF (reference sequence). This CDR3 region has 18 residues. V was pared by 2 bases and J by 2 bases, with 22 bases between. CDR3 in DNA: TGTGCCACCAGCAGACCCCGGAGTGGCCCCGGCGGGACCTACGAGCAGTACTTC. Residues: CATSRPRSGPGGTYEQYF.

V is TRBV18 and J is TRBJ2-1, with 8 positions matching TRBD1. Germline V gene data show CDR1 as KGHSH and CDR2 as LQKENI. Trimming at V came to 0 bases and at J to 3 bases, leaving 1 base not matched to a gene. This CDR3 contains 15 residues. The CDR3 nucleotides read TGTGCCAGCTCACCACCGGGACAGGACTACAATGAGCAGTTCTTC. This encodes CASSPPGQDYNEQFF.

A word on this clone: Other DNA sequences in this specimen translate into the identical CDR3. This rearrangement joins TRBV4-3 to TRBJ2-1; 7 bases line up with TRBD2. The CDR3 has 15 residues. Germline loops: CDR1 LGHNA, CDR2 YSLEER. With V trimmed by 2 bases and J by 3 bases, 4 bases remained unmatched. The DNA of the CDR3 is TGCGCCAGCAGCCAATTGGCGGGAGTCTACAATGAGCAGTTCTTC. It is translated as CASSQLAGVYNEQFF.

The CDR3 DNA reads as TGTGCCAGCAGCCGACACGGGACAGTCTATAATTCACCCCTCCACTTT. This codes for CASSRHGTVYNSPLHF. The rearrangement uses TRBV7-6 and TRBJ1-6; 7 bases agree with TRBD1. This CDR3 comprises 16 residues. V gave up 5 bases and J gave up 3 bases; unmatched junction bases: 7. Germline values: CDR1 SGHVS, CDR2 FNYEAQ.

V and J are TRBV5-4 and TRBJ2-5, with 7 nucleotides matching TRBD1. Near its end, the DNA agrees better with TRBJ2-7, so the J call may be wrong. This CDR3 has 14 residues. CDR1 SGHNT and CDR2 YYREEE come from the germline V gene (reference sequence). CDR3 in DNA: TGTGCCAGCAGCTTGTTGGGACAGAACTACGAGCAGTACTTC. It specifies CASSLLGQNYEQYF.

As DNA, the CDR3 is TGTGCCAGCAGTAGGACTAGCGGCTCCTACGAGCAGTACTTC. It encodes CASSRTSGSYEQYF. The chain joins TRBV27 to TRBJ2-7; TRBD2 aligns across 10 bases. V lost 5 bases to trimming and J lost 0 bases; unmatched junction nucleotides: 1. The germline V gene encodes CDR1 MNHEY and CDR2 SMNVEV (reference sequence). The CDR3 runs to 14 residues.

The rearrangement uses TRBV4-2 and TRBJ1-1; D is ambiguous. V lost 4 bases and J 1 base, leaving 22 bases between the germline ends. CDR3 size: 18 residues. Germline V CDR1 and CDR2: LGHNA, YNFKEQ. The CDR3, as DNA: TGTGCCAGCAGCCTTCGAAGGTTAAAGCAGCGGGGGAACACTGAAGCTTTCTTT. As protein: CASSLRRLKQRGNTEAFF.

V is TRBV28 and J is TRBJ1-5; a weak D match, TRBD1 (6 bases). Germline CDR1 reads MDHEN; CDR2 reads SYDVKM. Trimming left V 4 bases short and J 5 bases short, with 15 bases between. This CDR3 has 15 residues. The CDR3 region has the DNA TGTGCCAGCAGTTCGGACCGGGACATACATCAGCCCCAGCATTTT. Protein: CASSSDRDIHQPQHF. The entire variable domain, with the rest obtained from reference TRBV28 and TRBJ1-5, is as follows: DVKVTQSSRYLVKRTGEKVFLECVQDMDHENMFWYRQDPGLGLRLIYFSYDVKMKEKGDIPEGYSVSREKKERFSLILESASTNQTSMYLCASSSDRDIHQPQHFGDGTRLSIL.

DNA of the CDR3: TGTGCCAGCAGTTCCGGGACAGGGGGAAGGTGGTATGGCTACACCTTC. It specifies CASSSGTGGRWYGYTF. The rearrangement links TRBV27 to TRBJ1-2, with 11 bases fitting TRBD1. This CDR3 region has 16 residues. J lost 5 bases, V lost 4 bases, and 9 bases had no gene match. CDR1 is MNHEY, CDR2 SMNVEV, per germline (reference sequence).

The rearrangement joins TRBV19 to TRBJ2-2, with 8 bases lining up with TRBD1. Germline-derived CDR1 and CDR2 are LNHDA and SQIVND (reference sequence). The CDR3 loop spans 14 amino acids. Trimming took 8 bases from V and 5 from J; bases not matched to a gene: 7. The CDR3 DNA sequence: TGTGCCAGTCGCAGGGGGCTAGAAACCGGGGAGCTGTTTTTT. Translation gives CASRRGLETGELFF. The whole variable domain, remainder taken from reference TRBV19 and TRBJ2-2, is DGGITQSPKYLFRKEGQNVTLSCEQNLNHDAMYWYRQDPGQGLRLIYYSQIVNDFQKGDIAEGYSVSREKKESFPLTVTSAQKNPTAFYLCASRRGLETGELFFGEGSRLTVL.

V and J are TRBV9 and TRBJ2-1; TRBD2 agrees at 7 bases. The CDR3 consists of 17 residues. The germline V gene encodes CDR1 SGDLS and CDR2 YYNGEE. Unmatched junction bases numbered 12, after V lost 4 bases and J lost 2 bases. The DNA of the CDR3 is TGTGCCAGCAGCCTCCCTAGCGGCGCTGAAACCTACAATGAGCAGTTCTTC. This codes for CASSLPSGAETYNEQFF.

The chain recombines TRBV10-3 with TRBJ2-7, with 8 bases that match TRBD1. Unmatched junction bases numbered 15, after V lost 7 bases and J lost 4 bases. CDR3 size: 16 residues. CDR1 is ENHRY and CDR2 is SYGVKD in the germline V gene. CDR3 protein: CAIKTGQALTGYEQYF. The CDR3 nucleotides are TGTGCCATCAAGACGGGACAGGCCTTGACGGGTTACGAGCAGTACTTC.

The V gene is TRBV5-8, the J gene TRBJ2-7; D may be TRBD1 (6 bases). This CDR3 has 15 residues. V was pared by 0 bases and J by 1 base, with 11 bases between. Germline CDR1 and CDR2: SGHTS and YDEGEE. CDR3 loop: CASSLEPGTSYEQYF. CDR3 DNA sequence: TGTGCCAGCAGCTTGGAACCTGGGACATCCTACGAGCAGTACTTC.